This T cell receptor beta chain was identified during a study of OX40 agonist ivuxolimab in advanced cancers. Regarding the complete study: Ivuxolimab, which targeted the costimulatory receptor OX40 (CD134), was an agonistic, fully human IgG2 monoclonal antibody. Patients were allowed to have had prior anti-PD-1, anti-PD-L1 or anti-CTLA-4 therapy, and less than 45% of the dose-escalation patients had previously received checkpoint inhibitors. The paper reports the monotherapy dose-escalation portion (N of about 50 patients) of the phase I ivuxolimab trial. The dose-escalation cohort was roughly 87% male with a mean age of roughly 62 years, ranging from roughly 23 to 80. Among the approximately 54 dose-escalation patients, around 20 had hepatocellular carcinoma, roughly 15 melanoma, 9 renal cell carcinoma and 9 head and neck cancer. Intravenous ivuxolimab was administered to patients every 2 weeks at six dose levels: 0.01, 0.1, 0.3, 1.5, 3 and 10 mg/kg. Peripheral TCRbeta sequencing aimed to test whether ivuxolimab altered TCR sequence diversity and caused clonal T-cell expansion. Partial responses occurred in three dose-escalation patients: two with cutaneous melanoma and one with hepatocellular carcinoma. Here is what the overall study found, with its caveats: Clonal expansion of both CD4+ and CD8+ blood T cells was observed from baseline to week 6 at doses 0.1 to 3.0 mg/kg. Which antigens the clonally expanded peripheral T cells were specific for was not determined. Low levels of normalized T-cell clonal expansion were also seen in some patients who did not respond. In partial responders in the 0.1-3.0 mg/kg groups, normalized peripheral clonal expansion was found to be among the lowest, especially among CD8+ T cells. On average, CD8+ T cells showed more expanded clones than CD4+ T cells after ivuxolimab.

Genomic DNA was extracted from sorted cells for sequencing of the TCRbeta CDR3 region. TCRbeta CDR3 regions were sequenced using the immunoSEQ Assay. TCRdb holds this immuneACCESS table with in-frame rearrangements only. Some clones are missing; in checked studies, unresolved V genes explain under half, and the rest has no known cause. The sample profile shows roughly 46,000 clones; nearly 90% of them were found once. Clones ranked in the top ten supply around 0.64% of the sample. The trial excluded patients who had a history of autoimmune disease or were on systemic immunosuppression. In every dose cohort, peripheral blood was drawn for TCR sequencing at baseline, cycle 4 day 1, and cycle 7 day 1. Samples were obtained from an open-label, multicenter, first-in-human phase I dose-escalation trial of ivuxolimab. The trial enrolled adults with locally advanced or metastatic head and neck squamous cell, hepatocellular, melanoma or renal cell carcinoma. Before TCR sequencing, CD4+ T cells and CD8+ T cells were sorted from peripheral blood as separate populations.

With regard to this clone: The antigen it binds to is not known. Base qualities are missing; no much larger clone stands one base away.

The clonotype was recovered from an adult with an advanced solid tumor such as melanoma, head and neck, liver or kidney cancer. Specimen: CD4+ or CD8+ T cells sorted from blood, collected in a trial of the OX40 agonist ivuxolimab.

For the CDR3, the sequence is CASSFGRETQYF. Here is the DNA: TGTGCCAGCAGCTTTGGACGAGAGACCCAGTACTTC. The chain couples TRBV7-6 to TRBJ2-5; the D gene assignment is ambiguous. The trim is 3 bases for V and 4 bases for J, with a gap of 6 bases between the germline ends. The CDR1 and CDR2 encoded by the germline V gene are SGHVS and FNYEAQ. The CDR3 starts with the cysteine, ends with the phenylalanine, and has 12 residues. The CDR3 DNA has 36 bases and is translated from base 1.